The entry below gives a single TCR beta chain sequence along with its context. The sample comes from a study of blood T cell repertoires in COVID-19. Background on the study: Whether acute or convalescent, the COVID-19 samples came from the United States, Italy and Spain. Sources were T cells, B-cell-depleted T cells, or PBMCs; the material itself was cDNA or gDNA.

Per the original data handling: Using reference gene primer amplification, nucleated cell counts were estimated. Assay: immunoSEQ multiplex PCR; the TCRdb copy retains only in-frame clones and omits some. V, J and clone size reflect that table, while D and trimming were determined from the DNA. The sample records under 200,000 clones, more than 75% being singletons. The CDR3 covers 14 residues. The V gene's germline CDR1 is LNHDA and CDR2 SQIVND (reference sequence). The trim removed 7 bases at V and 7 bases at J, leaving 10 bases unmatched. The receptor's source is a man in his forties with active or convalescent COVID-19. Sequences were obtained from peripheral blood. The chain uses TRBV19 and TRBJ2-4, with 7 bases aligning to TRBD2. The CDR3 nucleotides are TGTGCCAGTATGGCCGGGGGGTGGGGTAACATTCAGTACTTC. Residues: CASMAGGWGNIQYF.